The sequence of this TCR beta chain was determined in a study of blood T cell repertoires in COVID-19. On the study more broadly: The samples span acute and convalescent COVID-19 from the United States, Italy and Spain.

Germline-derived CDR1 and CDR2 are KGHDR and SFDVKD. The CDR3 has 14 residues. Germline trimming cut 7 bases from V and 4 bases from J; bases unmatched to any gene: 4. Per the authors' pipeline: It was from reference gene primer amplification that nucleated cell counts were estimated. Here immunoSEQ multiplex PCR was the method, and the copy in TCRdb shows in-frame clones only, minus some. That table is the source of V, J and clone size, and D and trimming were worked out from the DNA. The sample has fewer than 110,000 clones; nearly 90% are singletons. V gene TRBV24-1 combines with J gene TRBJ2-1, with TRBD2 identical over 9 bases. This TCR derives from a man in his forties or fifties in a cohort sampled during active COVID-19. The specimen was peripheral blood. CDR3: CATSWAGGYNEQFF. The CDR3 DNA follows: TGTGCCACCAGCTGGGCGGGGGGGTACAATGAGCAGTTCTTC.